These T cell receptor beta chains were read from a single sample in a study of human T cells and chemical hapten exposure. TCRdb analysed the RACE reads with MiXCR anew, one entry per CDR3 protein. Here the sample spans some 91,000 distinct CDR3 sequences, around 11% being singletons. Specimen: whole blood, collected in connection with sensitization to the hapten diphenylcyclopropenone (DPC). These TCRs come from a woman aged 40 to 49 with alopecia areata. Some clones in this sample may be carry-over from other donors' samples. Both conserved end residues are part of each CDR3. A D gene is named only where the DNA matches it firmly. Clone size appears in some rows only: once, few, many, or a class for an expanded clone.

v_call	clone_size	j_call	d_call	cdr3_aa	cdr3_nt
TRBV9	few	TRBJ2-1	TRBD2	CASSAPRLAGQQFF	TGTGCCAGCAGCGCCCCCAGACTAGCGGGACAGCAGTTCTTC
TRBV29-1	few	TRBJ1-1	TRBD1	CSVRGTEAFF	TGCAGCGTCAGGGGGACTGAAGCTTTCTTT
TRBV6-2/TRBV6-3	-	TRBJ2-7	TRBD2	CASSFSGGASYEQYF	TGTGCCAGCAGTTTCAGCGGGGGGGCCTCCTACGAGCAGTACTTC
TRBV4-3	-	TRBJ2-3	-	CASSQDGRAFTDTQYF	TGCGCCAGCAGCCAAGACGGAAGGGCTTTCACAGATACGCAGTATTTT
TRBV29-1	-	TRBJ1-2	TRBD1	CSVALSQGTYGYTF	TGCAGCGTCGCGCTCTCACAGGGGACCTATGGCTACACCTTC
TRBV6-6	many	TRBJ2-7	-	CASNPQGGTYEQYF	TGTGCCAGCAACCCACAGGGGGGGACCTACGAGCAGTACTTC
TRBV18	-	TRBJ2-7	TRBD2	CASSIAGGLTYEQYF	TGTGCCAGCTCAATAGCGGGAGGGCTGACCTACGAGCAGTACTTC
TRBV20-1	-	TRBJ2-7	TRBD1	CSAPRTGSYEQYF	TGCAGTGCTCCCCGGACAGGTTCCTACGAGCAGTACTTC
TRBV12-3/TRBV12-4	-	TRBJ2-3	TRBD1	CASSSRDRGADTQYF	TGTGCCAGCAGCTCCCGGGACAGGGGTGCAGATACGCAGTATTTT
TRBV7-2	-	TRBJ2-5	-	CASSSLLWYQETQYF	TGTGCCAGCAGCTCCCTGTTGTGGTACCAAGAGACCCAGTACTTC
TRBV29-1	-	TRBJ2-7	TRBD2	CSGGLAGGEQYF	TGCAGCGGCGGACTAGCGGGAGGCGAGCAGTACTTC
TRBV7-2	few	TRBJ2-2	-	CASSLAGVSAGELFF	TGTGCCAGCAGCTTAGCGGGAGTTTCCGCCGGGGAGCTGTTTTTT
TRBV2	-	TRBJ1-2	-	CASKTPAGYTF	TGTGCCAGCAAGACCCCAGCTGGCTACACCTTC
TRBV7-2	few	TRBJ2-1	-	CASSLVGDFWSNEQFF	TGTGCCAGCAGCTTAGTAGGGGACTTCTGGAGCAATGAGCAGTTCTTC
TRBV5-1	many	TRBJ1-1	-	CASREPLLNTEAFF	TGCGCCAGCAGAGAGCCCCTCCTGAACACTGAAGCTTTCTTT
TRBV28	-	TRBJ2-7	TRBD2	CATRSGSYEQYF	TGTGCCACCCGTAGCGGGAGCTACGAGCAGTACTTC
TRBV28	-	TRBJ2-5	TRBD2	CASSFAGGWQETQYF	TGTGCCAGCAGTTTCGCGGGGGGCTGGCAAGAGACCCAGTACTTC
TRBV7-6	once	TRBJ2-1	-	CASGLDLSSYNEQFF	TGTGCCAGCGGCTTAGATCTCAGCTCCTACAATGAGCAGTTCTTC
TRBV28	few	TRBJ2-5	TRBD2	CASSSRLAGGETQYF	TGTGCCAGCAGTTCCCGACTAGCGGGAGGGGAGACCCAGTACTTC
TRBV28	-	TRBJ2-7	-	CASSFGTREQYF	TGTGCCAGCAGTTTCGGGACAAGGGAGCAGTACTTC
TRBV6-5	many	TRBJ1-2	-	CASSYSGVSYYGYTF	TGTGCCAGCAGTTACTCAGGGGTGTCGTACTATGGCTACACCTTC
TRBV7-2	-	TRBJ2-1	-	CASSLFAGVGEQFF	TGTGCCAGCAGCTTATTCGCTGGGGTCGGTGAGCAGTTCTTC
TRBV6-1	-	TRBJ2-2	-	CASSERSVGGELFF	TGTGCCAGCAGTGAAAGAAGTGTCGGCGGGGAGCTGTTTTTT
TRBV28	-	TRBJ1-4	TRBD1	CASSLPQGAGEKLFF	TGTGCCAGCAGTCTCCCACAGGGGGCAGGGGAAAAACTGTTTTTT
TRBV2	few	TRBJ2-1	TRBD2	CASKRREGQSEQFF	TGTGCCAGCAAGAGGCGGGAGGGCCAGAGTGAGCAGTTCTTC
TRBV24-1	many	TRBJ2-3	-	CATSDASGQKSTDTQYF	TGTGCCACCAGTGATGCCTCCGGACAGAAGAGCACAGATACGCAGTATTTT
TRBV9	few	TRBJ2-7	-	CASSVDIRAVEQYF	TGTGCCAGCAGCGTAGATATTCGAGCGGTCGAGCAGTACTTC
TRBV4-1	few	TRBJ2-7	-	CASSQEGAGSRQYF	TGCGCCAGCAGCCAAGAGGGGGCGGGGTCTCGGCAGTACTTC
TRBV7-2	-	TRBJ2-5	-	CASSGRETQYF	TGTGCCAGCAGCGGGCGAGAGACCCAGTACTTC
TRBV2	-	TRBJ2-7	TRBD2	CASTVLAGGLNEQYF	TGTGCCAGCACCGTACTAGCGGGAGGACTCAACGAGCAGTACTTC
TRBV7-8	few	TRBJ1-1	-	CASSFTPNTEAFF	TGTGCCAGCAGCTTCACACCCAACACTGAAGCTTTCTTT
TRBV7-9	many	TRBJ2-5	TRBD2	CASSLSGTSSETQYF	TGTGCCAGCAGCTTGTCCGGGACTAGCTCGGAGACCCAGTACTTC
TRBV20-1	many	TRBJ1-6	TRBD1	CSATPGQGRNSPLHF	TGCAGTGCTACCCCCGGACAGGGGCGAAATTCACCCCTCCACTTT
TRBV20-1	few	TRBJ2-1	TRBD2	CSASRTSGKYNEQFF	TGCAGTGCTAGCAGGACTAGCGGAAAATACAATGAGCAGTTCTTC
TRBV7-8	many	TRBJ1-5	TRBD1	CASSFYTVRTGRNQPQHF	TGTGCCAGCAGCTTTTACACAGTCCGGACAGGGAGAAATCAGCCCCAGCATTTT
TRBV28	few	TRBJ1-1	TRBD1	CASSQEGTGGLWRGAFF	TGTGCCAGCAGCCAAGAAGGGACAGGGGGCCTTTGGAGGGGAGCTTTCTTT
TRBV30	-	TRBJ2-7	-	CAWTTGRVSYEQYF	TGTGCCTGGACTACAGGGAGGGTCAGCTACGAGCAGTACTTC